This TCR beta chain was profiled in a study of T cell repertoires in cytomegalovirus infection. Study in general: It was the public TCR beta signatures that indicated both CMV infection and matching HLA type.

The table lists this clonotype with a count of one. CDR1 DFQATT and CDR2 SNEGSKA come from the germline V gene (reference sequence). Between the trimmed V and J ends, which lost 2 bases and 11 bases, there was a span of 12 bases. This CDR3 is built from 11 residues. TCRdb analysed the reads with MiXCR anew, one entry per CDR3 protein. The table has 200,000 or so distinct CDR3 sequences, over 25% seen once. Sequences were obtained from PBMCs. V gene TRBV20-1 combines with J gene TRBJ1-1; no clear D gene. The source is a human donor in good health (CMV status not recorded). Some clones in this sample may be carry-over from other donors' samples. The CDR3 here is CSARRGKEAFF. The CDR3 region has the DNA TGCAGTGCTAGACGAGGGAAGGAGGCTTTCTTT.